The subject of this entry is one T cell receptor (beta chain). Antigen specificity is unknown. Alongside a J-beta primer mix, a sample-barcoded 5' primer served in a second PCR lasting about 7 to 12 cycles. TCRdb redid the calling of the 5' RACE reads with MiXCR, one entry per CDR3 protein. The sample holds about 1,500,000 distinct CDR3 sequences; about 28% are singletons and the top ten take more than 6%. This sample was included in a study of blood T cells in healthy people across ages. The study's findings and limits: With naive T cell percentage, TCR beta diversity showed a strong correlation.

The clonotype comes from a woman in her twenties or thirties in good health. Source material: blood.

The CDR3 nucleotides are TGCAGTGCTAGGACGACTGGGAGCACAGATACGCAGTATTTT. Its translation is CSARTTGSTDTQYF. The rearrangement uses TRBV20-1 and TRBJ2-3; no clear D. The CDR3 sequence is 14 residues long. Germline CDR1 reads DFQATT; CDR2 reads SNEGSKA (reference sequence). The V end was cut by 3 bases, the J end by 0 bases, with 10 bases between.